The text below deals with one T cell receptor (beta chain). Antigen: not known. Germline V gene lookup returns CDR1 SNHLY and CDR2 FYNNEI. This CDR3 has 14 residues. V lost 2 bases and J lost 0, with 7 bases in between. These data belong to a study of cytomegalovirus exposure and HLA in healthy donors. Study-level findings and limits: Segments of the TCR beta V type were, in most cases, productive about 90% or about 30% of the time in an earlier analysis.

60 Vbeta and 13 Jbeta primers were used in PCR. The method was immunoSEQ multiplex PCR; TCRdb's version includes in-frame clones alone and lacks a portion of them. The table lists around 150,000 clones, over 60% of them singletons, with around 3% in the top ten. The specimen sequenced was PBMCs. The rearrangement uses TRBV2 and TRBJ1-1; D possibly corresponds to TRBD1 (5 bases). This receptor was identified in a woman aged 25 to 39 in good health and CMV-seropositive. CDR3 sequence: CASSEQGMNTEAFF. In DNA, the CDR3 is TGTGCCAGCAGTGAACAGGGCATGAACACTGAAGCTTTCTTT.